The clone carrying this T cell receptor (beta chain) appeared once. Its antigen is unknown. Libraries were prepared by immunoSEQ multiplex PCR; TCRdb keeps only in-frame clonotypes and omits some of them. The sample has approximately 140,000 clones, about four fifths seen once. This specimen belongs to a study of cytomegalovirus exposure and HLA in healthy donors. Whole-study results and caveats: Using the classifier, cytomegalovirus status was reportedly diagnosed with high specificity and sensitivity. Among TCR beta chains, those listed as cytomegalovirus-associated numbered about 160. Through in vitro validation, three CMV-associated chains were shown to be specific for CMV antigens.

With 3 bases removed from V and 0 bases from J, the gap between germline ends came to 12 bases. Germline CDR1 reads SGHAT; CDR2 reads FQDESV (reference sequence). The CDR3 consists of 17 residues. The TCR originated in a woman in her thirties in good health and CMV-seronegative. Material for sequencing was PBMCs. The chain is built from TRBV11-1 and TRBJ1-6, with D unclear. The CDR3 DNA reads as TGTGCCAGCAGCTTCGGGTCCGTAAGCTCCTATAATTCACCCCTCCACTTT. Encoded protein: CASSFGSVSSYNSPLHF.